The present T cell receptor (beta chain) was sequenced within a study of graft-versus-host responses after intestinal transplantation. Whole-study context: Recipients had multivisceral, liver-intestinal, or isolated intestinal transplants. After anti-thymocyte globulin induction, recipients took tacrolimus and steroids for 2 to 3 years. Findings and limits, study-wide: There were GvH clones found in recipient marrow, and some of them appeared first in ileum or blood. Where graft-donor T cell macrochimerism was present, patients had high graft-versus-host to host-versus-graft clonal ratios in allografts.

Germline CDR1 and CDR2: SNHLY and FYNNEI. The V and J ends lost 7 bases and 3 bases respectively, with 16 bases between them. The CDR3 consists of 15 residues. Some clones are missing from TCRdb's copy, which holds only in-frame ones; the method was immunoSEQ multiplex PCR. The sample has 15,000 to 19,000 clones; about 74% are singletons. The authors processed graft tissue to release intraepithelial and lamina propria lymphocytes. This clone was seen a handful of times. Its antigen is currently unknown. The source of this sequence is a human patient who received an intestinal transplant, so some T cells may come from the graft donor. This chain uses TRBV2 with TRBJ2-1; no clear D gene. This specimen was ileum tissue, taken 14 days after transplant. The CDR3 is CASILDRSVYNEQFF. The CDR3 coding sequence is TGTGCCAGCATTCTGGACCGTTCCGTCTACAATGAGCAGTTCTTC.